Presented here are 2 T cell receptor beta chains from one specimen sequenced in a study of T cells in Graves' hyperthyroidism and ophthalmopathy. Amplified TCR beta CDR3 regions came from RNA transcripts. RT-PCR in the first round (using the HTBI primer set) targeted the TCR CDR3. In TCRdb, the multiplex PCR reads were re-called with MiXCR into one record per CDR3 protein. The top ten hold 7.1% of the sample, which has about 600,000 distinct CDR3 sequences, about 14% seen once. Source material: blood. All receptors derive from a young woman with Graves' ophthalmopathy.

The V and J genes are TRBV6-2 or TRBV6-3 and TRBJ2-1; D call uncertain. The CDR3 is 13 residues long. With 11 bases removed from V and 6 bases from J, the gap between germline ends came to 17 bases. Germline V gene lookup returns CDR1 MNHEY and CDR2 SVGEGT. The DNA of the CDR3 is TGTGCCGTCTCCGTCGGGCTTGGCAATGAGCAGTTCTTC. This gives the protein CAVSVGLGNEQFF.

The table lists this clonotype with many counts. This chain joins TRBV9 and TRBJ2-7, with 8 bases aligning to TRBD2. The CDR3 runs 15 residues. The germline CDR1 and CDR2 sequences are SGDLS and YYNGEE. Germline trimming cut 0 bases from V and 2 bases from J; bases unmatched to any gene: 4. For the CDR3, the DNA is TGTGCCAGCAGCGTAGAAGCGGGAGCAACCTACGAGCAGTACTTC. It translates to CASSVEAGATYEQYF. The full variable domain, its missing parts supplied by reference TRBV9 and TRBJ2-7, is DSGVTQTPKHLITATGQRVTLRCSPRSGDLSVYWYQQSLDQGLQFLIQYYNGEERAKGNILERFSAQQFPDLHSELNLSSLELGDSALYFCASSVEAGATYEQYFGPGTRLTVT.